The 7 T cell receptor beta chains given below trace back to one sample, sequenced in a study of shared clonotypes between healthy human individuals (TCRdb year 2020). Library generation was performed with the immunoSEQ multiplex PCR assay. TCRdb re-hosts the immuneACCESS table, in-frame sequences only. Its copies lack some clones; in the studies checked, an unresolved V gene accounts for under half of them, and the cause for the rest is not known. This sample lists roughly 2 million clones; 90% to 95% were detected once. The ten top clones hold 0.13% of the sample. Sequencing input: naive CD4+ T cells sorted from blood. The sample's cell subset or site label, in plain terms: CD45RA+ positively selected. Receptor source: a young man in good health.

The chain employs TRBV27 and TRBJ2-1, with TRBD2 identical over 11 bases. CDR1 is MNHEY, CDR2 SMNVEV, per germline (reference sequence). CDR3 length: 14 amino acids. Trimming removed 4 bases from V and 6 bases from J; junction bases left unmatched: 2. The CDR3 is CASSSLAGVNEQFF. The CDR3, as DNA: TGTGCCAGCAGTTCACTAGCGGGAGTCAATGAGCAGTTCTTC.

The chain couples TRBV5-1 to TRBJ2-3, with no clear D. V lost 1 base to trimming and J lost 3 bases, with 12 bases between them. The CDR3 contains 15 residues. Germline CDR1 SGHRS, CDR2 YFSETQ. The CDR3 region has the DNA TGCGCCAGCAGCTTGAGTTTAGCAAGGACAGATACGCAGTATTTT. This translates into CASSLSLARTDTQYF.

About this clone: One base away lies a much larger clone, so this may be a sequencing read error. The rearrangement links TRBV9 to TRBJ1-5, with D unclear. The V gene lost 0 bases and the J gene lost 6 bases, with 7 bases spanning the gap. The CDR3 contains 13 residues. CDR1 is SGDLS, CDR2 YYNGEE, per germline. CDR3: CASSVEPGQPQHF. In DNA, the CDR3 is TGTGCCAGCAGCGTAGAGCCGGGTCAGCCCCAGCATTTT. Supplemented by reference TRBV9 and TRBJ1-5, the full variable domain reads DSGVTQTPKHLITATGQRVTLRCSPRSGDLSVYWYQQSLDQGLQFLIQYYNGEERAKGNILERFSAQQFPDLHSELNLSSLELGDSALYFCASSVEPGQPQHFGDGTRLSIL.

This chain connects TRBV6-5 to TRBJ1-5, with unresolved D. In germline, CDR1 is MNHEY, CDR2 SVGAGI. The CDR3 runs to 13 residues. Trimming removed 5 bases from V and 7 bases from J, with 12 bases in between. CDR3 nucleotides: TGTGCCAGCAGTGAACCTCGGGAGCAGCCCCAGCATTTT. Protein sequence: CASSEPREQPQHF.

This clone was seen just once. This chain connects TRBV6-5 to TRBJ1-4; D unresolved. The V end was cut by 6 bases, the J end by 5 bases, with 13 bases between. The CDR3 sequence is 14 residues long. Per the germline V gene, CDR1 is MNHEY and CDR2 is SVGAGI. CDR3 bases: TGTGCCAGCAGCCCCGGACGGAGAAATGAAAAACTGTTTTTT. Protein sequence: CASSPGRRNEKLFF.

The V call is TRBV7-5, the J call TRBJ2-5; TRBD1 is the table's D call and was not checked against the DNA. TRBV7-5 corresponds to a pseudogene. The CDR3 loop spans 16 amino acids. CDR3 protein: CARSPDRGRRKKTQYF. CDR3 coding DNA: TGTGCCAGAAGCCCTGACAGGGGGCGCCGAAAAAAGACCCAGTACTTC.

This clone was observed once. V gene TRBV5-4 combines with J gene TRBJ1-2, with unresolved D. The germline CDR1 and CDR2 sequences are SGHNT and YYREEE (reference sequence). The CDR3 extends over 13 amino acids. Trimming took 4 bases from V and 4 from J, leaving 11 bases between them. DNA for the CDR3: TGTGCCAGCAGCACCAAGGAGCGCTATGGCTACACCTTC. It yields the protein CASSTKERYGYTF.